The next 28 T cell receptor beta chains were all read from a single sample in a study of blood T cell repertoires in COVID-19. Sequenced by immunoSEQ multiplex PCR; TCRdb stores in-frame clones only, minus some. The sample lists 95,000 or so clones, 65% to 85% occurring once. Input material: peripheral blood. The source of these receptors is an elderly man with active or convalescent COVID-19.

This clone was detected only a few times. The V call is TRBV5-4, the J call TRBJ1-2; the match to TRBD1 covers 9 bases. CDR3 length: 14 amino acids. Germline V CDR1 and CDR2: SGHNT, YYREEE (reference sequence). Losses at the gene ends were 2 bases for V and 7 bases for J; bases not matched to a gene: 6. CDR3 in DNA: TGTGCCAGCAGCTTCCGGGACAGGGTTTCTGGCTACACCTTC. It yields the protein CASSFRDRVSGYTF.

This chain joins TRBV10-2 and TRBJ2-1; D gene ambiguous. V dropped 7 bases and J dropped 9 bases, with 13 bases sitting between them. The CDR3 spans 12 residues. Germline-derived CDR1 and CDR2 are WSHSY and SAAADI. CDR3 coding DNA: TGCGCCAGCAATATACTTAACGGTGAGCAGTTCTTC. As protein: CASNILNGEQFF.

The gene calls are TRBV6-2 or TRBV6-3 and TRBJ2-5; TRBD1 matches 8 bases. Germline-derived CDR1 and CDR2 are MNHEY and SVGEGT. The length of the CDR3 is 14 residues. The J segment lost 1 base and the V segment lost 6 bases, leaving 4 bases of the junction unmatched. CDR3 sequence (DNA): TGTGCCAGCAGCCCTGACAGGGGCCAAGAGACCCAGTACTTC. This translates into CASSPDRGQETQYF.

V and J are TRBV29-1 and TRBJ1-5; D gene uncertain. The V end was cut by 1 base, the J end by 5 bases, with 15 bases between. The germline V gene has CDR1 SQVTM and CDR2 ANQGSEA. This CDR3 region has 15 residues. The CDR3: CSVEGQSGIHQPQHF. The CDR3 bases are TGCAGCGTTGAAGGGCAAAGTGGCATCCATCAGCCCCAGCATTTT. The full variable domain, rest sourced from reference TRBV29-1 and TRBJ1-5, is SAVISQKPSRDICQRGTSLTIQCQVDSQVTMMFWYRQQPGQSLTLIATANQGSEATYESGFVIDKFPISRPNLTFSTLTVSNMSPEDSSIYLCSVEGQSGIHQPQHFGDGTRLSIL.

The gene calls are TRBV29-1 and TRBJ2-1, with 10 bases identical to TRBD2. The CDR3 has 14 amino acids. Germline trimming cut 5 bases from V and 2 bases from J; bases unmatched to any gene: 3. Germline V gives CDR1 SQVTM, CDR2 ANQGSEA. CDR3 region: CSVQRGGPYNEQFF. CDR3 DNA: TGCAGCGTTCAGCGGGGGGGCCCCTACAATGAGCAGTTCTTC.

In nucleotides, the CDR3 is TGTGCCAGCAGCCCGGAGACAGGGGCTGGCTACACCTTC. It encodes CASSPETGAGYTF. This chain links TRBV7-9 with TRBJ1-2, with 8 nucleotides matching TRBD1. Germline V gene lookup returns CDR1 SEHNR and CDR2 FQNEAQ (reference sequence). V shed 5 bases, J shed 7 bases, and the junction held 6 bases outside the gene matches. The CDR3 contains 13 residues.

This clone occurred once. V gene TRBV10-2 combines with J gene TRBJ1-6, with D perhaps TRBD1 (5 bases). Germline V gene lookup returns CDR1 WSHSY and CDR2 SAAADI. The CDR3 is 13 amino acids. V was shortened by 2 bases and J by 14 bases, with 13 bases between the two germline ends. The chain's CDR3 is CASSEGVGATLHF. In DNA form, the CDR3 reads TGCGCCAGCAGTGAGGGGGTTGGGGCGACCCTCCACTTT.

CDR3 nucleotides: TGTGCCAGCAGTTTCCACGGGACTGGTGAGAATTCACCCCTCCACTTT. Translating gives CASSFHGTGENSPLHF. The chain joins TRBV6-2 or TRBV6-3 to TRBJ1-6; D is possibly TRBD1 (5 bases). The ends were cut back, 4 bases at V and 7 bases at J, with 17 bases in the middle. CDR1 and CDR2 (germline): MNHEY, SVGEGT. There are 16 residues in the CDR3.

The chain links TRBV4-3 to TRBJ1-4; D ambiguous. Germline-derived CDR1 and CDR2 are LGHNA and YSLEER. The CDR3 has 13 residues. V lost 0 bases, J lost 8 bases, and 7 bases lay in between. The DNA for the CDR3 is TGCGCCAGCAGCCAAGAACGTGCGGAAAAACTGTTTTTT. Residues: CASSQERAEKLFF.

The CDR3 loop reads CASSLTWGGHHQPQHF. The CDR3 region has the DNA TGTGCCAGCAGCCTTACCTGGGGGGGTCATCATCAGCCCCAGCATTTT. This sequence joins TRBV7-8 and TRBJ1-5; D is possibly TRBD1 (5 bases). Trimming shortened V by 5 bases and J by 5 bases, and 19 bases separated the two germline ends. Germline V gives CDR1 SGHVS, CDR2 FQNEAQ. The CDR3 is made up of 16 amino acids.

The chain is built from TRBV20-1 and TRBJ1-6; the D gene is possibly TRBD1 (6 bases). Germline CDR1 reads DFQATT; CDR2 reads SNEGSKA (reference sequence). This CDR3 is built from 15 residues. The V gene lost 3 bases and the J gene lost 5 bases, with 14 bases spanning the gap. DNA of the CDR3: TGCAGTGCTAGTGGGACCACAGGGAATAATTCACCCCTCCACTTT. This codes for CSASGTTGNNSPLHF.

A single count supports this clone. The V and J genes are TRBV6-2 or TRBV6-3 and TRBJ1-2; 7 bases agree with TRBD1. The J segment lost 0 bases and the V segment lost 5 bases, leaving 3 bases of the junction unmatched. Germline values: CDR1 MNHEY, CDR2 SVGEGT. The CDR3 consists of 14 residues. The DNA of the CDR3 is TGTGCCAGCAGTGCAGGGGGATCTAACTATGGCTACACCTTC. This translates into CASSAGGSNYGYTF.

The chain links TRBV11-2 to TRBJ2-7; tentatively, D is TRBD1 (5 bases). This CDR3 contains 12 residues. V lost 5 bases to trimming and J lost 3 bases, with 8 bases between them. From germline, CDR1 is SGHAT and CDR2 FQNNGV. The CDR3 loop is CASSQDIYEQYF. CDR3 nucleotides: TGTGCCAGCAGCCAGGACATCTACGAGCAGTACTTC.

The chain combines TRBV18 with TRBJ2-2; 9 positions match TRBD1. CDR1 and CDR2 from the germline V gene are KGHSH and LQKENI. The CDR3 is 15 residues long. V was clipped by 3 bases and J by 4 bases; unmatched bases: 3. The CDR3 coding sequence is TGTGCCAGCTCACCCGGGACAGGGAGCACCGGGGAGCTGTTTTTT. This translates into CASSPGTGSTGELFF. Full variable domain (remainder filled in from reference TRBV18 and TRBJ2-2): NAGVMQNPRHLVRRRGQEARLRCSPMKGHSHVYWYRQLPEEGLKFMVYLQKENIIDESGMPKERFSAEFPKEGPSILRIQQVVRGDSAAYFCASSPGTGSTGELFFGEGSRLTVL.

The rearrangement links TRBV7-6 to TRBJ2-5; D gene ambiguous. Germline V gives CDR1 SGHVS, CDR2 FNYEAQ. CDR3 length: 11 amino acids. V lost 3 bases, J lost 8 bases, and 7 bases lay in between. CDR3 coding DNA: TGTGCCAGCAGCTTGGGCAGAACCCAGTACTTC. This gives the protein CASSLGRTQYF.

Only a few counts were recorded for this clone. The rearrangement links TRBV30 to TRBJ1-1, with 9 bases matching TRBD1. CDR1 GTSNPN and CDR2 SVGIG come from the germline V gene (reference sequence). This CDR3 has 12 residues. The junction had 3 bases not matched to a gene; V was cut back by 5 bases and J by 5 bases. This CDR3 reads CAWDRGVTEAFF. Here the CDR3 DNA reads TGTGCCTGGGACAGGGGGGTAACTGAAGCTTTCTTT.

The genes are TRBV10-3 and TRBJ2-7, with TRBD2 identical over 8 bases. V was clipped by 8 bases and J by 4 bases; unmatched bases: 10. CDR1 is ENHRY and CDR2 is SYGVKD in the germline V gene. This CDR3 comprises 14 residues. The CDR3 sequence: CAIGGTRDTYEQYF. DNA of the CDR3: TGTGCCATCGGGGGGACTAGGGACACGTACGAGCAGTACTTC.

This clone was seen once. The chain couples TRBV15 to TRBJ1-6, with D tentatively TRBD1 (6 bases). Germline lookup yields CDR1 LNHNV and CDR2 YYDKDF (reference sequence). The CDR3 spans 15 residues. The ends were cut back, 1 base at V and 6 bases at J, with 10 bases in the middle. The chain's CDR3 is CATSRGRGANSPLHF. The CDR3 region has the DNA TGTGCCACCAGCAGAGGCAGGGGCGCTAATTCACCCCTCCACTTT.

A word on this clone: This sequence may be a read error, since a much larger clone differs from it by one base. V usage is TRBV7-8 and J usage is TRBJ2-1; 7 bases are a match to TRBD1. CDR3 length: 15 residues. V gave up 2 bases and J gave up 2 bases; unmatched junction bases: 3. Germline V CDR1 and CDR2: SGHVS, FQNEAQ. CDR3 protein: CASSLRQGPYNEQFF. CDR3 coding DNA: TGTGCCAGCAGCTTACGACAGGGTCCCTACAATGAGCAGTTCTTC.

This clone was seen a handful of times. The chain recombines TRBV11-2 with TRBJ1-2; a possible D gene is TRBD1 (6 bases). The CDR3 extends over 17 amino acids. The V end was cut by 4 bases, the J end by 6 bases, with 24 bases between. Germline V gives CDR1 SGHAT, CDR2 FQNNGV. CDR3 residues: CASSSLRGGGRDDGYTF. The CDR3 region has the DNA TGTGCCAGCAGCTCCCTCAGGGGAGGAGGGAGGGATGATGGCTACACCTTC. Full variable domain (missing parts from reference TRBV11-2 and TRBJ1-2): EAGVAQSPRYKIIEKRQSVAFWCNPISGHATLYWYQQILGQGPKLLIQFQNNGVVDDSQLPKDRFSAERLKGVDSTLKIQPAKLEDSAVYLCASSSLRGGGRDDGYTFGSGTRLTVV.

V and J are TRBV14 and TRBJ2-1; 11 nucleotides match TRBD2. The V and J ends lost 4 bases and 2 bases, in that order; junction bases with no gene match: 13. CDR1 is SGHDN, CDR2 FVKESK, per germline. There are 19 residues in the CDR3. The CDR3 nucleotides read TGTGCCAGCAGCCCGTCTAAGAGGGTAGCGGGGGGGGCCTACAATGAGCAGTTCTTC. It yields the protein CASSPSKRVAGGAYNEQFF.

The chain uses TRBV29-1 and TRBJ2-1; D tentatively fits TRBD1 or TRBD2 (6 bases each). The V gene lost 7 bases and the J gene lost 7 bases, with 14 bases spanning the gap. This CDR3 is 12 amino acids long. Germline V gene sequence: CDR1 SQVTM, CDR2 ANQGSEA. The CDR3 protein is CSGGDTGNEQFF. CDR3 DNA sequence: TGCAGCGGGGGGGACACCGGGAATGAGCAGTTCTTC.

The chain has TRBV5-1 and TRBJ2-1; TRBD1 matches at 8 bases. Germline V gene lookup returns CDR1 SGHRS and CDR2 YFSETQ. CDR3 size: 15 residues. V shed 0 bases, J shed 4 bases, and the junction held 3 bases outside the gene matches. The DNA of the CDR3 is TGCGCCAGCAGCTTGGAAGGACAGGGATACAATGAGCAGTTCTTC. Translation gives CASSLEGQGYNEQFF.

CDR3 sequence reads: CASSRLAGATTDTQYF. CDR3 DNA: TGTGCCAGCAGCCGTTTAGCGGGGGCGACCACAGATACGCAGTATTTT. This rearrangement joins TRBV7-2 to TRBJ2-3; 9 bases agree with TRBD2. CDR3 length: 16 amino acids. From germline, CDR1 is SGHTA and CDR2 FQGNSA. V lost 5 bases, J lost 2 bases, and 8 bases stayed unmatched. Full variable domain (rest looked up from reference TRBV7-2 and TRBJ2-3): GAGVSQSPSNKVTEKGKDVELRCDPISGHTALYWYRQSLGQGLEFLIYFQGNSAPDKSGLPSDRFSAERTGGSVSTLTIQRTQQEDSAVYLCASSRLAGATTDTQYFGPGTRLTVL.

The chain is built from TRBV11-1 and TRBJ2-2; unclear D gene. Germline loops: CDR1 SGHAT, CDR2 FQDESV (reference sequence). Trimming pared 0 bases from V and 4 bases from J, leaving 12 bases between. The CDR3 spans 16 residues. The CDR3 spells CASSLARKPSTGELFF. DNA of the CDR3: TGTGCCAGCAGCTTAGCCCGGAAACCTAGCACCGGGGAGCTGTTTTTT.

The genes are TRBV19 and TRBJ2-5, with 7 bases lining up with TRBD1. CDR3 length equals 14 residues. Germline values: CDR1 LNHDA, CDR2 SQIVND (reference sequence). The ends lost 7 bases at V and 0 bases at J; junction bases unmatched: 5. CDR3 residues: CASTSTGHQETQYF. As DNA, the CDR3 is TGTGCCAGTACCTCGACAGGGCACCAAGAGACCCAGTACTTC. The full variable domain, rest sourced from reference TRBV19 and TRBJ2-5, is DGGITQSPKYLFRKEGQNVTLSCEQNLNHDAMYWYRQDPGQGLRLIYYSQIVNDFQKGDIAEGYSVSREKKESFPLTVTSAQKNPTAFYLCASTSTGHQETQYFGPGTRLLVL.

CDR3 bases: TGTGCCAGCAGCTGGACAGAAGATACAGATACGCAGTATTTT. Its translation: CASSWTEDTDTQYF. The V gene is TRBV6-5, the J gene TRBJ2-3, with a possible D match to TRBD1 (6 bases). V shed 6 bases and J shed 3 bases, with 13 bases lying between them. This CDR3 is built from 14 residues. Germline V gives CDR1 MNHEY, CDR2 SVGAGI.

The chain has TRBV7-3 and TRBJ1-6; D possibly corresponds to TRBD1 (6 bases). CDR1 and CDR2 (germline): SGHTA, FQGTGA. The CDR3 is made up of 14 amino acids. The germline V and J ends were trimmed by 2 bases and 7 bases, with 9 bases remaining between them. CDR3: CASSLGQLNSPLHF. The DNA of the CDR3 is TGTGCCAGCAGCTTAGGACAGCTAAATTCACCCCTCCACTTT.